What follows is one TCR beta chain and its context. This clonotype has ten or more counts. The specificity of this receptor is unknown. No base quality information exists; no much larger clone differs at one position. The library was built by means of multiplex PCR. Instrument used: Illumina HiSeq 4000. iRepertoire HTBI primers and Arm-PCR amplification of CDR3 regions were used to construct TCR beta libraries. Before sequencing, the PCR products underwent gel purification. The authors' pipeline ran thus. Gene usage analysis of CDR3 amino acid clonotypes used the 62 TRBV and fewer than 15 TRBJ segments found across samples. COPE and FqMerger were used to merge filtered high-quality paired reads into contigs. BLAST was used to align contigs to the IMGT TRBV, TRBD and TRBJ reference genes, and CDR3 was defined following IMGT. Any clonotype with a frequency above 0.1% was classified as a highly expanded clone. Shannon entropy was used to measure repertoire diversity, and the Gini coefficient was used to measure V-J evenness. Clonotypes shared by more than one individual were considered public. TCRdb ran its own pipeline on the public reads, namely fastp trimming at Q25 and MiXCR clone calling, and kept in-frame beta chains. Merged by CDR3 protein, the rows form single entries marked with the most common genes and DNA. What appears here as the V and J calls and clone size reflects TCRdb's work, not the paper's. This sample holds under 450,000 distinct CDR3 sequences; about an eighth were observed only once. The ten largest clonotypes hold approximately 19% of the sample.

For CDR1 and CDR2, the germline V gene lists ENHRY and SYGVKD. Reading from cysteine to phenylalanine, the CDR3 counts 14 amino acids. The DNA shown is the 42-base CDR3, in frame from base 1. V is reduced by 3 bases and J by 1 base, leaving a spacing of 9 bases between them. The sample's time point label, in plain terms: newly diagnosed GD, antithyroid drugs for less than 3 months. For both TCR sequencing and RNA sequencing, RNA was extracted from PBMCs in TRIzol. The diagnosis of Graves' disease was made according to American Thyroid Association guidelines. Recruitment of patients was carried out at an endocrinology department in Xi'an, China. Each patient gave approximately 9 milliliters of peripheral blood, collected in an EDTA anticoagulant tube. Ficoll Paque Plus density gradient separation was used to isolate PBMCs, and no additional T cell sorting was done. An Agilent 2100 Bioanalyzer and agarose gel were used to check RNA quality, while a NanoDrop 2000 measured RNA concentration.

This sample was included in a study of regulatory T cells in long-lasting Graves disease (dated by TCRdb to the early 2020s). Notes on the research overall: In the newly diagnosed Graves' disease group, patients had been taking antithyroid drugs for less than 3 months. TCR sequencing covered around 13 persistent and around 20 newly diagnosed Graves' disease patients, approximately 33 samples in total. This study used TCR sequencing and RNA sequencing of peripheral blood to compare persistent Graves' disease patients against newly diagnosed Graves' disease patients. The study took place in China and was registered as a clinical trial. Results and caveats for the whole study, not just this receptor: The study examined only peripheral blood because the primary lesion, thyroid tissue, could not be accessed. Patients with persistent disease shared more public clonotypes (about 2,700) than newly diagnosed patients did (966). Sequencing and analysis were limited to the TCR beta chain. As a limitation, the authors acknowledged that the small sample size may reduce accuracy. TRBV28, TRBJ1-2 and TRBJ2-5 were preferentially used in persistent disease, while TRBV20-1 and TRBJ2-1 were favored in newly diagnosed disease. Compared with newly diagnosed patients, persistent Graves' disease patients had lower TCR Shannon entropy and fewer highly expanded clones, which suggests clonal expansion.

These data were also filed under a second study, of T cells in Graves' hyperthyroidism and ophthalmopathy. As that second study puts it: A patient counted as having stable Graves' hyperthyroidism if no progression to ophthalmopathy occurred over 18 months of follow-up. Hyperthyroidism patients were newly diagnosed, with disease duration under 2 months, and aged 18 to 65 years. Patients with uncontrolled infections, other autoimmune diseases, pregnancy or lactation were excluded. Diagnoses were based on clinical symptoms, serum thyroxine and TRAb, thyroid ultrasound and orbital computed tomography. The TCR CDR3 was subjected to a first round of RT-PCR using the HTBI primer set and the Qiagen OneStep RT-PCR kit. Blood samples also contained most of the expanded thyroid clonotypes (frequency above 0.001), which suggests that blood repertoires may reflect thyroid immune responses. A 13 V-J signature model separated ophthalmopathy from stable hyperthyroidism, with 87.88% sensitivity and about 81% specificity in cross-validation and 80%/75% in testing. In validation, the model predicted progression to ophthalmopathy a median of about 6.8 months before onset, with approximately 70% sensitivity and roughly 77% specificity. TCR V-J signatures able to tell the groups apart were searched for in a discovery cohort of some 97 patients, of whom around 42 had Graves' ophthalmopathy and 57 had stable Graves' hyperthyroidism. An independent validation cohort of about 19 hyperthyroidism patients and 17 patients who later progressed to ophthalmopathy tested prospective prediction of ophthalmopathy. The 100 or so discovery patients were divided at random into training and test sets in a 7:3 ratio. The study also compared thyroid tissue and blood T-cell repertoires from roughly 6 Graves' hyperthyroidism patients. After sampling, hyperthyroidism patients received methimazole starting at 30 mg daily, and ophthalmopathy patients received high-dose intravenous methylprednisolone. The libraries were constructed in a second round of multiplex PCR and then size-selected and purified. Sequencing of the libraries was done on an Illumina HiSeq2000 using paired-end 100 bp reads. SOAPnuke was used to process the raw data, removing reads that contained adapters or uncalled bases, had a mean Phred below 15, or lacked an exact match to the constant primer or identifier. COPE v1.2.5 was used to merge high-quality paired reads, and clonotypes were defined as unique nucleotide sequences. MiTCR v1.1 was used to align clonotypes to the IMGT TRBV, TRBD and TRBJ reference segments. The analysis was restricted to V-J combinations with a frequency above 0.0001, which together covered 99% to 99.2% of the repertoires. The TCS score was defined as F50 (clonal expansion) divided by E x V (chaos), with BLOSUM62-based TCRdist calculated between CDR3 peptides within each V-J. Welch's t-statistics and random forest reduced roughly 500 V-J features to 10 to 15, which were used in a naive Bayes classifier (R e1071). Sample size was not statistically predetermined, and investigators were not blinded to group allocation. According to the paper, TCR Vbeta CDR3 sequencing was carried out on over 130 peripheral blood samples, which came from fewer than 50 ophthalmopathy, fewer than 80 hyperthyroidism and some 17 progressor patients.

The chain links TRBV10-3 with TRBJ1-1; D gene: possibly TRBD1, on 6 matching bases. The clonotype was recovered from a woman aged 18-29 years with Graves disease. Donor details come from another sample of the same person, matched by shared clones. Sequencing was performed on peripheral blood mononuclear cells (PBMCs), taken at new diagnosis, from a patient treated with antithyroid drugs. The nucleotides read TGTGCCATCAGTGACCTGACAGGGAACACTGAAGCTTTCTTT. It encodes CAISDLTGNTEAFF.